A single sample is the source of the 10 T cell receptor beta chains below, sequenced in a study of cytomegalovirus exposure and HLA in healthy donors. Primers: 60 Vbeta forward and 13 Jbeta reverse. The method was immunoSEQ multiplex PCR; TCRdb's version includes in-frame clones alone and lacks a portion of them. The sample lists more than 150,000 clones; over 75% were seen once. Source material: PBMCs. The receptor source for this set is a man aged 50-60 years in good health and CMV-seropositive.

J is TRBJ1-4 and V is TRBV13, with 9 bases identical to TRBD1. Trimming cost V 4 bases and J 3 bases; bases outside gene matches: 9. CDR3 length: 17 amino acids. Germline CDR1 is PRHDT and CDR2 is FYEKMQ (reference sequence). CDR3 protein: CASSSGQGSRSNEKLFF. The CDR3 nucleotides are TGTGCCAGCAGCTCGGGACAGGGTAGTAGATCTAATGAAAAACTGTTTTTT.

The genes are TRBV25-1 and TRBJ1-2, with a possible D match to TRBD1 (5 bases). Trimming cost V 3 bases and J 4 bases, with 9 bases left between them. CDR3 length: 13 residues. CDR1 MGHDK and CDR2 SYGVNS come from the germline V gene. The CDR3 bases are TGTGCCAGCAGTGAGAATGGGGCCTATGGCTACACCTTC. Its translation: CASSENGAYGYTF.

This chain uses TRBV28 with TRBJ2-2, with TRBD1 identical over 8 bases. Per germline, CDR1 MDHEN and CDR2 SYDVKM. This CDR3 is 15 amino acids long. Trimming cost V 4 bases and J 1 base; bases outside gene matches: 2. CDR3 bases: TGTGCCAGCAGTTCGGGACAGGAGAACACCGGGGAGCTGTTTTTT. Protein product: CASSSGQENTGELFF.

This chain joins TRBV9 and TRBJ1-1; no reliable D call. Deletions cut 5 bases from V and 6 bases from J, with 11 bases between. The V gene's germline CDR1 is SGDLS and CDR2 YYNGEE. This CDR3 region has 12 residues. The CDR3 loop reads CASSAEESEAFF. DNA for the CDR3: TGTGCCAGCAGTGCTGAGGAGTCTGAAGCTTTCTTT.

The chain recombines TRBV11-1 with TRBJ2-6; 11 nucleotides agree with TRBD1. Germline V gene data show CDR1 as SGHAT and CDR2 as FQDESV (reference sequence). V was pared by 0 bases and J by 4 bases, with 5 bases of the junction left unmatched. The CDR3 is 18 amino acids. This CDR3 is CASSLAGTGGRGANVLTF. CDR3 nucleotides: TGTGCCAGCAGCTTAGCCGGGACAGGGGGGAGAGGGGCCAACGTCCTGACTTTC.

The V call is TRBV19, the J call TRBJ2-2, with 9 bases matching TRBD1. Germline CDR1 reads LNHDA; CDR2 reads SQIVND (reference sequence). V shed 10 bases, J shed 4 bases, and the junction held 7 bases outside the gene matches. This CDR3 region has 14 residues. This CDR3 reads CATKETGGTGELFF. Here the CDR3 DNA reads TGTGCCACCAAAGAGACAGGGGGCACCGGGGAGCTGTTTTTT.

The chain is built from TRBV5-4 and TRBJ1-6; TRBD1 might be the D (5 bases). CDR1 is SGHNT, CDR2 YYREEE, per germline (reference sequence). Trimming left V 6 bases short and J 3 bases short, with 16 bases between. CDR3 length: 16 amino acids. DNA for the CDR3: TGTGCCAGCAAGGTGGGGGGATTAAGCTATAATTCACCCCTCCACTTT. This encodes CASKVGGLSYNSPLHF.

The chain has TRBV6-5 and TRBJ1-1; 7 bases align to TRBD1. CDR3 length: 14 amino acids. V was clipped by 4 bases and J by 0 bases; unmatched bases: 2. The germline V gene encodes CDR1 MNHEY and CDR2 SVGAGI. This chain's CDR3 is CASSWTGMNTEAFF. Here the CDR3 DNA reads TGTGCCAGCAGTTGGACAGGAATGAACACTGAAGCTTTCTTT.

The chain couples TRBV2 to TRBJ1-2, with 9 bases fitting TRBD1. The CDR3 contains 17 residues. The V gene end was trimmed by 5 bases and the J gene end by 8 bases; junction bases not matched to a gene: 18. CDR1 is SNHLY and CDR2 is FYNNEI in the germline V gene. This chain's CDR3 is CASSTRKKGQGMSGYTF. Here the CDR3 DNA reads TGTGCCAGCAGTACGCGGAAGAAGGGACAGGGAATGAGCGGCTACACCTTC.

This clone has just one count. The junction departs from germline at one end; a sequencing error may be responsible. The sample holds other DNA sequences that translate to the same CDR3. V gene TRBV14 combines with J gene TRBJ1-6; 7 bases fit TRBD1. The CDR3 is made up of 16 amino acids. Germline CDR1 reads SGHDN; CDR2 reads FVKESK. The CDR3 sequence is CASSLGGTVRYSPLHF. CDR3 DNA sequence: TGTGCCAGCAGCCTGGGCGGGACAGTCCGTTATTCCCCCCTCCACTTT. Complete variable domain (other parts from reference TRBV14 and TRBJ1-6): EAGVTQFPSHSVIEKGQTVTLRCDPISGHDNLYWYRRVMGKEIKFLLHFVKESKQDESGMPNNRFLAERTGGTYSTLKVQPAELEDSGVYFCASSLGGTVRYSPLHFGNGTRLTVT.